One and the same sample provided the 26 T cell receptor beta chains below, sequenced in a study of graft-versus-host responses after intestinal transplantation. The data were produced by immunoSEQ multiplex PCR, yet TCRdb's version contains in-frame clones alone and is incomplete. The table shows 80,000 or so clones, with around 92% occurring only once. Sequenced here: PBMCs, sampled 98 days after intestinal transplantation. The receptor set was obtained from a human patient who received an intestinal transplant, so some T cells may come from the graft donor.

The chain joins TRBV7-3 to TRBJ2-3; 7 bases line up with TRBD1. The germline CDR1 and CDR2 sequences are SGHTA and FQGTGA. Trimming removed 5 bases from V and 10 bases from J; junction bases left unmatched: 9. CDR3 size: 13 residues. The CDR3 nucleotides read TGTGCCAGCAGCCGGGCCGTACAGGGGTCGCAGTATTTT. This sequence encodes CASSRAVQGSQYF.

J is TRBJ2-3 and V is TRBV5-4; 7 bases agree with TRBD2. There are 19 residues in the CDR3. V shed 5 bases and J 2 bases; nucleotides not matched to a gene: 20. CDR1 and CDR2 from the germline V gene are SGHNT and YYREEE (reference sequence). CDR3 DNA sequence: TGTGCCAGCAGACCTCCCTCAGAGGTGCGCGGGGGAGTCACAGATACGCAGTATTTT. Translation gives CASRPPSEVRGGVTDTQYF.

The chain links TRBV30 to TRBJ1-5, with 11 positions matching TRBD1. V lost 1 base and J lost 0; bases outside the gene matches: 5. Germline-derived CDR1 and CDR2 are GTSNPN and SVGIG (reference sequence). The CDR3 has 17 residues. The chain's CDR3 is CAWSADRGPNSNQPQHF. CDR3 coding DNA: TGTGCCTGGAGTGCGGACAGGGGGCCAAATAGCAATCAGCCCCAGCATTTT.

The chain combines TRBV7-3 with TRBJ2-5, with D hard to call. Germline assignment: CDR1 SGHTA and CDR2 FQGTGA. The CDR3 loop spans 13 amino acids. V shed 4 bases and J shed 1 base, with 7 bases lying between them. The CDR3 DNA follows: TGTGCCAGCAGCTCAGGACCCCAAGAGACCCAGTACTTC. Translation: CASSSGPQETQYF.

V gene TRBV10-3 combines with J gene TRBJ2-5; no reliable D call. Germline CDR1 reads ENHRY; CDR2 reads SYGVKD. The CDR3 sequence is 11 residues long. V lost 4 bases and J 4 bases, leaving 4 bases between the germline ends. CDR3 region: CAISVGETQYF. For the CDR3, the DNA is TGTGCCATCAGTGTCGGAGAGACCCAGTACTTC.

The chain is built from TRBV7-9 and TRBJ2-1; 11 bases fit TRBD2. The CDR3 has 18 residues. The V gene end was trimmed by 5 bases and the J gene end by 5 bases; junction bases not matched to a gene: 14. Germline V CDR1 and CDR2: SEHNR, FQNEAQ (reference sequence). In DNA, the CDR3 is TGTGCCAGCAGCGATTTTCTTAGATTACTAGCGGGAGACAATGAGCAGTTCTTC. The encoded protein is CASSDFLRLLAGDNEQFF.

This chain connects TRBV27 to TRBJ2-7; D perhaps matches TRBD2 (5 bases). The germline V and J ends were trimmed by 7 bases and 0 bases, with 13 bases remaining between them. Germline values: CDR1 MNHEY, CDR2 SMNVEV (reference sequence). The CDR3 sequence is 14 residues long. Written as DNA, the CDR3 is TGTGCCAGCACCCCCGGCGGGTTCTCCTACGAGCAGTACTTC. This sequence encodes CASTPGGFSYEQYF.

This clone was observed once. This chain joins TRBV27 and TRBJ2-3, with TRBD1 identical over 8 bases. This CDR3 comprises 15 residues. Germline lookup yields CDR1 MNHEY and CDR2 SMNVEV (reference sequence). V shed 4 bases, J shed 3 bases, and the junction held 6 bases outside the gene matches. The CDR3 DNA is TGTGCCAGCAGTTCCCGGACAGGGAGGACAGATACGCAGTATTTT. Translating it yields CASSSRTGRTDTQYF.

The chain employs TRBV5-1 and TRBJ2-7; 9 bases line up with TRBD2. Germline V gene lookup returns CDR1 SGHRS and CDR2 YFSETQ. The CDR3 length is 14 residues. V dropped 0 bases and J dropped 9; count of bases not matched to a gene: 7. The CDR3 region has the DNA TGCGCCAGCAGCTTGGAACCCCTAGCGGGGCCGCAGTACTTC. Amino acids: CASSLEPLAGPQYF. The whole variable domain, filled in from reference TRBV5-1 and TRBJ2-7, reads KAGVTQTPRYLIKTRGQQVTLSCSPISGHRSVSWYQQTPGQGLQFLFEYFSETQRNKGNFPGRFSGRQFSNSRSEMNVSTLELGDSALYLCASSLEPLAGPQYFGPGTRLTVT.

V gene TRBV4-1 combines with J gene TRBJ2-7, with a possible D match to TRBD2 (7 bases). CDR3 length equals 15 residues. The V end lost 1 base, the J end lost 2 bases, and 12 bases lay between the germline ends. Germline V gene lookup returns CDR1 MGHRA and CDR2 YSYEKL. CDR3 region: CASSQARGRTYEQYF. The CDR3 DNA reads TGCGCCAGCAGCCAAGCGCGGGGGCGGACCTACGAGCAGTACTTC.

This rearrangement joins TRBV5-4 to TRBJ2-7; tentatively, D is TRBD2 (5 bases). V was trimmed by 2 bases and J by 3 bases, leaving 12 bases between them. The germline V gene has CDR1 SGHNT and CDR2 YYREEE (reference sequence). The CDR3 loop spans 14 amino acids. CDR3 loop: CASSLSGKYYEQYF. The CDR3, as DNA: TGTGCCAGCAGCTTATCCGGGAAGTACTACGAGCAGTACTTC. Drawing the rest from reference TRBV5-4 and TRBJ2-7, the complete variable domain is ETGVTQSPTHLIKTRGQQVTLRCSSQSGHNTVSWYQQALGQGPQFIFQYYREEENGRGNFPPRFSGLQFPNYSSELNVNALELDDSALYLCASSLSGKYYEQYFGPGTRLTVT.

The V and J genes are TRBV2 and TRBJ2-3, with D uncertain. The CDR3 length is 15 residues. The germline V and J ends were trimmed by 1 base and 4 bases, with 12 bases remaining between them. CDR1 is SNHLY and CDR2 is FYNNEI in the germline V gene. CDR3 in amino acids: CASSEEYTAPDTQYF. Here the CDR3 DNA reads TGTGCCAGCAGTGAAGAATACACAGCTCCAGATACGCAGTATTTT.

The chain recombines TRBV6-1 with TRBJ2-7, with D perhaps matching TRBD1 or TRBD2 (5 bases each). The CDR3 sequence is 16 residues long. Germline V CDR1 and CDR2: MNHNS, SASEGT. Trimming took 1 base from V and 2 from J, leaving 15 bases between them. The CDR3 DNA reads TGTGCCAGCAGTGAAGGTGCCGGGACGGACGCCTACGAGCAGTACTTC. It specifies CASSEGAGTDAYEQYF.

This sequence joins TRBV5-3 and TRBJ1-1; D might be TRBD1 (5 bases). TRBV5-3 is annotated as an ORF whose role is uncertain. This CDR3 spans 15 amino acids. V shed 4 bases and J shed 6 bases, with 19 bases lying between them. The CDR3 reads CARSSVTGLCPEAFF. The CDR3 DNA is TGTGCCAGAAGCAGCGTAACAGGTTTGTGTCCTGAAGCTTTCTTT.

This clone was detected only once. This sequence joins TRBV29-1 and TRBJ2-1, with no clear D. Germline loops: CDR1 SQVTM, CDR2 ANQGSEA. The CDR3 length is 11 residues. V was cut by 4 bases and J by 6 bases, with 7 bases left in between. The CDR3 region is CSVGWGNEQFF. The DNA for the CDR3 is TGCAGCGTTGGGTGGGGCAATGAGCAGTTCTTC.

This chain connects TRBV25-1 to TRBJ2-3; 8 bases are shared with TRBD1. Germline V CDR1 and CDR2: MGHDK, SYGVNS. The CDR3 contains 13 residues. After removal of 6 bases from V and 6 bases from J, the junction contained 5 bases not matched to a gene. The CDR3 coding sequence is TGTGCCAGCAGCACAGGGGGAGTGGATACGCAGTATTTT. Translating gives CASSTGGVDTQYF.

The rearrangement links TRBV5-4 to TRBJ2-7; maybe TRBD2 (6 bases). This CDR3 has 17 residues. V was pared by 3 bases and J by 1 base, with 20 bases between. Germline CDR1 is SGHNT and CDR2 is YYREEE (reference sequence). CDR3 DNA: TGTGCCAGCAGCTACGCGTGGAGGGGACTCTTATCCTACGAGCAGTACTTC. This sequence encodes CASSYAWRGLLSYEQYF. Full variable domain (missing parts from reference TRBV5-4 and TRBJ2-7): ETGVTQSPTHLIKTRGQQVTLRCSSQSGHNTVSWYQQALGQGPQFIFQYYREEENGRGNFPPRFSGLQFPNYSSELNVNALELDDSALYLCASSYAWRGLLSYEQYFGPGTRLTVT.

The chain couples TRBV6-5 to TRBJ2-7; TRBD1 agrees at 9 bases. With 5 bases clipped from V and 3 bases from J, the junction kept 5 bases outside the gene matches. In germline, CDR1 is MNHEY, CDR2 SVGAGI. This CDR3 region has 14 residues. CDR3 residues: CASSIGTGNYEQYF. The CDR3 DNA is TGTGCCAGCAGTATTGGGACAGGGAACTACGAGCAGTACTTC.

This chain joins TRBV15 and TRBJ2-4; D is undetermined. The CDR3 loop spans 14 amino acids. Looked up from germline, CDR1 is LNHNV and CDR2 is YYDKDF (reference sequence). Between the trimmed V and J ends, which lost 1 base and 7 bases, there was a span of 11 bases. In DNA form, the CDR3 reads TGTGCCACCAGCAGAGCGACGCTACGGAACATTCAGTACTTC. Residues: CATSRATLRNIQYF.

The chain is built from TRBV5-1 and TRBJ2-3; 7 positions agree with TRBD1. The CDR3 runs to 16 residues. CDR1 is SGHRS and CDR2 is YFSETQ in the germline V gene. V lost 0 bases and J lost 5; bases outside the gene matches: 9. The CDR3 protein is CASSLATRGPLDTQYF. For the CDR3, the DNA is TGCGCCAGCAGCTTGGCCACAAGGGGGCCGTTAGATACGCAGTATTTT.

Of note for this clone: The junction shows a germline mismatch at one end, possibly a read error. This chain uses TRBV29-1 with TRBJ2-2; D is possibly TRBD1 or TRBD2 (5 bases each). The CDR3 spans 14 residues. Germline assignment: CDR1 SQVTM and CDR2 ANQGSEA. The CDR3 protein is CSVQIQGEHRGAVF. CDR3 DNA sequence: TGCAGCGTACAAATCCAGGGAGAACACCGGGGAGCTGTTTTT.

V and J are TRBV4-1 and TRBJ2-1; D is possibly TRBD2 (7 bases). Germline-derived CDR1 and CDR2 are MGHRA and YSYEKL. CDR3 length equals 15 residues. Trimming took 4 bases from V and 1 from J, leaving 11 bases between them. CDR3 amino acids: CASSRGGQSYNEQFF. CDR3 in DNA: TGCGCCAGCAGCCGCGGGGGCCAATCCTACAATGAGCAGTTCTTC.

The chain links TRBV19 to TRBJ1-1, with D tentatively TRBD1 (5 bases). CDR1 and CDR2 (germline): LNHDA, SQIVND (reference sequence). Trimming left V 6 bases short and J 5 bases short, with 16 bases between. This CDR3 spans 14 amino acids. Here the CDR3 reads CASSTAPGLTEAFF. The CDR3 region has the DNA TGTGCCAGTAGCACCGCTCCGGGACTGACTGAAGCTTTCTTT.

This chain joins TRBV10-3 and TRBJ2-3, with D perhaps being TRBD1 or TRBD2 (5 bases each). Germline values: CDR1 ENHRY, CDR2 SYGVKD. The ends were cut back, 2 bases at V and 6 bases at J, with 15 bases in the middle. This CDR3 is 15 amino acids long. CDR3 DNA: TGTGCCATCAGTGAGGTTACTAGGGGCCGGGATACGCAGTATTTT. Amino acids: CAISEVTRGRDTQYF.

The chain recombines TRBV6-1 with TRBJ1-3, with 7 bases identical to TRBD1. J gave up 8 bases and V 2 bases, and 9 bases lay outside the gene matches. Germline loops: CDR1 MNHNS, CDR2 SASEGT. The CDR3 sequence is 15 residues long. The DNA of the CDR3 is TGTGCCAGCAGTGAAAAAGGGGGCGGTTCAGACACCATATATTTT. Translated, it gives CASSEKGGGSDTIYF.

The rearrangement joins TRBV18 to TRBJ2-1; 7 positions match TRBD2. In germline, CDR1 is KGHSH, CDR2 LQKENI. CDR3 size: 15 residues. The junction had 12 bases not matched to a gene; V was cut back by 5 bases and J by 8 bases. The CDR3 loop reads CASSFRRGDYDEQFF. CDR3 in DNA: TGTGCCAGCTCATTCCGCCGGGGGGACTATGATGAGCAGTTCTTC.